The sequence of this T cell receptor (beta chain) was determined in a study of control samples from healthy donors and cancer patients. Per the germline V gene, CDR1 is MDHEN and CDR2 is SYDVKM. The CDR3 consists of 15 residues. V lost 3 bases to trimming and J lost 4 bases, with 16 bases between them. The protocol was immunoSEQ multiplex PCR, while the TCRdb copy is restricted to in-frame clones and leaves out a portion. The profile shows around 140,000 clones, more than 80% of them singletons. Sequenced: blood. The chain carries TRBV28 and TRBJ2-7; TRBD2 is a possible D gene (5 bases). This sequence originates from a middle-aged man in good health. The CDR3 reads CASSFRLASKYEQYF. The CDR3 DNA reads TGTGCCAGCAGTTTCCGGCTAGCATCAAAGTACGAGCAGTACTTC.